This T cell receptor (beta chain) comes out of a study of blood T cell repertoires in COVID-19. This clone was observed a handful of times. The table came from immunoSEQ multiplex PCR; TCRdb's copy has only in-frame clones and leaves some out. The sample has a few hundred thousand clones; around 87% are singletons. Per the germline V gene, CDR1 is MNHNY and CDR2 is SVGAGI (reference sequence). The CDR3 contains 12 residues. V was shortened by 7 bases and J by 9 bases, with 10 bases between the two germline ends. The genes are TRBV6-6 and TRBJ1-6, with D maybe TRBD1 (6 bases). Sequencing was done on a sample of peripheral blood. The origin of this receptor is a woman aged 45-59 years who had recovered from COVID-19. CDR3 in amino acids: CASMDSPSPLHF. The CDR3 region has the DNA TGTGCCAGCATGGACAGTCCTTCACCCCTCCACTTT.